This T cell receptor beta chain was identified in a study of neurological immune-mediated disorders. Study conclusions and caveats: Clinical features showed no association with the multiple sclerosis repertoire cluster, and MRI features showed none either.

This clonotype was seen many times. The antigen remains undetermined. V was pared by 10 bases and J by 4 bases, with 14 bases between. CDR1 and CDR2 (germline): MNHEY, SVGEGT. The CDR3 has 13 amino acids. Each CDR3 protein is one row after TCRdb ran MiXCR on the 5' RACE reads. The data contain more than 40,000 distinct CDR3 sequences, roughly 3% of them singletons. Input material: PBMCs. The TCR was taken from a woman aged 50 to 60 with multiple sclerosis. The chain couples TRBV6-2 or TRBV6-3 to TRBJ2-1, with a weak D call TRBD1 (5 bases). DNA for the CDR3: TGTGCCACCCAAGGGGCCAGGTACAATGAGCAGTTCTTC. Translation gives CATQGARYNEQFF.